This TCR beta chain derives from a study of PD-1 blockade in classical Hodgkin lymphoma. With 0 bases clipped from V and 2 bases from J, the junction kept 7 bases outside the gene matches. The CDR3 runs to 16 residues. Germline CDR1 SGDLS, CDR2 YYNGEE. The table came from immunoSEQ multiplex PCR; TCRdb's copy has only in-frame clones and leaves some out. The table records some 45,000 clones, approximately 91% of them present only once. About this clone: Antigen specificity is unknown.

Study-wide points: Repertoire difference causes, possibly disease activity or prior therapy, remain undefined.

After autologous stem cell transplantation all patients relapsed, and prior brentuximab vedotin exposure differed between cohorts. This rearrangement joins TRBV9 to TRBJ2-7; 8 bases are a match to TRBD1. The source is a human donor with classical Hodgkin lymphoma. The sample here was peripheral blood mononuclear cells (PBMCs), taken at baseline. This chain's CDR3 is CASSVGGRTGTYEQYF. CDR3 bases: TGTGCCAGCAGCGTAGGGGGCCGGACAGGGACCTACGAGCAGTACTTC. Full variable domain (missing parts from reference TRBV9 and TRBJ2-7): DSGVTQTPKHLITATGQRVTLRCSPRSGDLSVYWYQQSLDQGLQFLIQYYNGEERAKGNILERFSAQQFPDLHSELNLSSLELGDSALYFCASSVGGRTGTYEQYFGPGTRLTVT.